This TCR beta chain was identified during a study of identical twins. Template switching added a universal primer binding site, and final cDNA carried unique molecular identifiers. One entry per CDR3 protein, called by TCRdb with MiXCR from the 5' RACE reads. The sample consists of about 490,000 distinct CDR3 sequences, 13% to 15% of them appearing once. Germline V gene sequence: CDR1 SGHAT, CDR2 FQNNGV. The CDR3 loop spans 15 amino acids. Trimming removed 8 bases at V and 7 bases at J, with 21 bases between. The study's findings and limits: Compared with unrelated sharing, twin-shared out-of-frame alpha sequences had more low-probability sequences. Reduced insertions were recorded for abundant cord blood beta clonotypes, with no such pattern in memory repertoires. Instead of following the same donors, the conclusions were based on cross-sectional statistical analysis.

This clonotype was seen a handful of times. Its target is unknown. In addition, the sample was reused for a study of yellow fever vaccine responses in identical twins.

The chain is built from TRBV11-2 and TRBJ2-1; a weak D match, TRBD2 (6 bases). This sequence was found in a woman aged 18 to 35 in good health. Sequencing was done on a sample of CD4+ T cells sorted from blood. The CDR3 loop is CASLPRLGGDNEQFF. The CDR3 nucleotides read TGTGCCAGCTTACCCCGACTAGGCGGGGATAATGAGCAGTTCTTC.